A single sample gave rise to the 5 T cell receptor beta chains below, sequenced in a study of cytomegalovirus exposure and HLA in healthy donors. The PCR contained 60 Vbeta and 13 Jbeta primers. Using immunoSEQ multiplex PCR, the repertoire was profiled, and TCRdb retains in-frame clones only, with some absent. Among 85,000 to 130,000 clones listed, 60% to 85% were seen once. The specimen sequenced was PBMCs. Receptors were obtained from a male donor in good health and CMV-seropositive.

The gene calls are TRBV19 and TRBJ1-5, with D hard to call. The V gene's germline CDR1 is LNHDA and CDR2 SQIVND (reference sequence). Trimming took off 4 bases at V and 5 bases at J, with 15 bases between the two ends. This CDR3 region has 15 residues. This chain's CDR3 is CASSTPGISYQPQHF. CDR3 DNA: TGTGCCAGTAGTACCCCCGGTATCTCATATCAGCCCCAGCATTTT. The variable domain in full, with the rest retrieved from reference TRBV19 and TRBJ1-5, is DGGITQSPKYLFRKEGQNVTLSCEQNLNHDAMYWYRQDPGQGLRLIYYSQIVNDFQKGDIAEGYSVSREKKESFPLTVTSAQKNPTAFYLCASSTPGISYQPQHFGDGTRLSIL.

The rearrangement links TRBV4-1 to TRBJ2-7; a possible D gene is TRBD1 (6 bases). The germline V and J ends were trimmed by 1 base and 0 bases, with 19 bases remaining between them. CDR1 is MGHRA and CDR2 is YSYEKL in the germline V gene. The CDR3 consists of 18 residues. The CDR3 reads CASSQVGGGDRNSYEQYF. DNA for the CDR3: TGCGCCAGCAGCCAAGTAGGAGGTGGCGACAGGAACTCCTACGAGCAGTACTTC.

This chain links TRBV28 with TRBJ1-2; D may be TRBD1 (6 bases). The V gene lost 11 bases and the J gene lost 4 bases, with 20 bases spanning the gap. The CDR3 loop spans 14 amino acids. Germline V gene data show CDR1 as MDHEN and CDR2 as SYDVKM. Here the CDR3 reads CAVNRVGVRYGYTF. The DNA for the CDR3 is TGTGCCGTGAACAGGGTAGGCGTCCGCTATGGCTACACCTTC.

The rearrangement links TRBV29-1 to TRBJ2-2; 7 bases match TRBD2. Trimming at V came to 7 bases and at J to 1 base, leaving 9 bases not matched to a gene. Per the germline V gene, CDR1 is SQVTM and CDR2 is ANQGSEA. The CDR3 has 15 amino acids. The CDR3 nucleotides read TGCAGCGCCCTAAGGGCGGGGGTGAACACCGGGGAGCTGTTTTTT. Its protein product is CSALRAGVNTGELFF.

The V and J genes are TRBV25-1 and TRBJ1-1; TRBD1 might be the D (5 bases). This CDR3 has 13 residues. Deletions cut 7 bases from V and 2 bases from J, with 11 bases between. Germline V gene lookup returns CDR1 MGHDK and CDR2 SYGVNS. CDR3 nucleotide sequence: TGTGCCAGCATCCATGACAGTAACACTGAAGCTTTCTTT. Translating it yields CASIHDSNTEAFF.